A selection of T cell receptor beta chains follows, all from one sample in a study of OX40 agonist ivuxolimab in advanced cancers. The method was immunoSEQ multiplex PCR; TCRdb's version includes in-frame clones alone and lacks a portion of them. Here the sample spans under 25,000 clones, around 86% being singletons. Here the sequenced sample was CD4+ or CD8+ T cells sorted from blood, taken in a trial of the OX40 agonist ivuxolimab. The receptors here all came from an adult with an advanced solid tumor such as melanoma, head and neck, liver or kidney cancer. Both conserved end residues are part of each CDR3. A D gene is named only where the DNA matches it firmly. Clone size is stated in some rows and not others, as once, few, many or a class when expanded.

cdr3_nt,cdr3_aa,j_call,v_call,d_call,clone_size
TGTGCCAGCAGTGACTGGGGGCGATCGAATTCACCCCTCCACTTT,CASSDWGRSNSPLHF,TRBJ1-6,TRBV6-1,.,.
TGTGCCAGCAGCGTAGGGGGGCGCGGGGTCCCGTACGAGCAGTACTTC,CASSVGGRGVPYEQYF,TRBJ2-7,TRBV9,.,.
TGTGCCACCAGCAGAGGCGGGGCTTGGGAAAAACTGTTTTTT,CATSRGGAWEKLFF,TRBJ1-4,TRBV15,.,.
TGTGCCAGTGGGAACACTGAAGCTTTCTTT,CASGNTEAFF,TRBJ1-1,TRBV2,.,few
TGTGCCAGCAGCGTAGATGGGACAGGGGGATTGGATACGCAGTATTTT,CASSVDGTGGLDTQYF,TRBJ2-3,TRBV9,TRBD1,once
TGTGCCAGCAGCCGAGCGGGGGGGCTTGTTGAGCAGTTCTTC,CASSRAGGLVEQFF,TRBJ2-1,TRBV27,TRBD2,.
TGTGCCAGCAGTAAAAGCACCGGGGAGCTGTTTTTT,CASSKSTGELFF,TRBJ2-2,TRBV6-4,.,.
TGTGCCAGCAGCTTAGTCGGGAGCGCTCAAGAGACCCAGTACTTC,CASSLVGSAQETQYF,TRBJ2-5,TRBV7-9,.,once
TGCGCCAGCAGCCAAGCGGGGCTCAATGAAAAACTGTTTTTT,CASSQAGLNEKLFF,TRBJ1-4,TRBV4-1,.,.
TGTGCCAGCAGCGTAGGGGTGGGGCTGGGCACAGATACGCAGTATTTT,CASSVGVGLGTDTQYF,TRBJ2-3,TRBV9,.,.
TGTGCCAGCAGCGCCAAAGGGGACTCCTACAATGAGCAGTTCTTC,CASSAKGDSYNEQFF,TRBJ2-1,TRBV9,.,.
TGTGCCAGCAGCTTGAACCGGGCAGGCAATCAGCCCCAGCATTTT,CASSLNRAGNQPQHF,TRBJ1-5,TRBV7-8,.,.
TGTGCCAGCAGCATTAGCGGGGGGGAGGAGACCCAGTACTTC,CASSISGGEETQYF,TRBJ2-5,TRBV13,TRBD2,.
TGCGCCAGCACTTTGGGCAGTTGGGATAATTCACCCCTCCACTTT,CASTLGSWDNSPLHF,TRBJ1-6,TRBV10-2,.,once
TGTGCCTGGAGTGTAGGGATTATGAACACTGAAGCTTTCTTT,CAWSVGIMNTEAFF,TRBJ1-1,TRBV30,.,few
TGTGCCTGGAGTGTGACCTCGAACACTGAAGCTTTCTTT,CAWSVTSNTEAFF,TRBJ1-1,TRBV30,.,.
TGTGCCAGCAGGTCAATGGACAACTACGAGCAGTACTTC,CASRSMDNYEQYF,TRBJ2-7,TRBV28,.,.
TGTGCCAGCAGCCAACCGGGACAGCCACCCTACGAGCAGTACTTC,CASSQPGQPPYEQYF,TRBJ2-7,TRBV7-3,TRBD1,.
TGTGCCAGCAGCTTAGCGGGGGACAGGCAGTTCTTC,CASSLAGDRQFF,TRBJ2-1,TRBV7-9,TRBD1,once
TGTGCCAGCAGCGTAGGTGAGGGCCCGGCGTTCTTC,CASSVGEGPAFF,TRBJ2-1,TRBV9,.,.
TGTGCCAGCAGTGAGACAGGTCTTGGTATTTTTCCCTACGAGCAGTACTTC,CASSETGLGIFPYEQYF,TRBJ2-7,TRBV2,.,.
TGCGCCAGCAGCTTGTTTGGGAACACTGAAGCTTTCTTT,CASSLFGNTEAFF,TRBJ1-1,TRBV5-1,.,.
TGTGCCAGCAGTCTCGGACAGGGATCGGGCGAGCAGTACTTC,CASSLGQGSGEQYF,TRBJ2-7,TRBV27,TRBD1,.
TGCAGCGTTGAAGAACAGGGAGGCGAGCAGTACTTC,CSVEEQGGEQYF,TRBJ2-7,TRBV29-1,.,.
TGTGCCAGCAGCTTAGATCCTGTAGAGACCCAGTACTTC,CASSLDPVETQYF,TRBJ2-5,TRBV7-9,.,few
TGTGCCAGCAGCGAGGGCAGGCGACAAGAGACCCAGTACTTC,CASSEGRRQETQYF,TRBJ2-5,TRBV9,.,.
TGTGCCAGCAGTTATGGGACAAGCTACGAGCAGTACTTC,CASSYGTSYEQYF,TRBJ2-7,TRBV6-5,.,once
TGTGCCAGCAGCCCTTCTAGCGGGAATTGGTATACGCAGTATTTT,CASSPSSGNWYTQYF,TRBJ2-3,TRBV7-3,TRBD2,.
TGTGCCAGCAGCTTTCAGGAGGGTCAGCCCCAGCATTTT,CASSFQEGQPQHF,TRBJ1-5,TRBV7-9,.,.
TGTGCCAGCTCCCTTGGGACCCAAGTCCCGGAGACCCAGTACTTC,CASSLGTQVPETQYF,TRBJ2-5,TRBV28,.,.
TGTGCCAGCAGTTCGCCCGGGCTAGCGGGAGCGGGCGGGGAGCTGTTTTTT,CASSSPGLAGAGGELFF,TRBJ2-2,TRBV28,TRBD2,.
TGTGCCAGCAGCTTGGACAGGGGGCACGGAAACACCATATATTTT,CASSLDRGHGNTIYF,TRBJ1-3,TRBV7-2,TRBD1,.
TGTGCCAGCAGTCCCCTAACTAGCGGGAGTGACGTTGAGCAGTTCTTC,CASSPLTSGSDVEQFF,TRBJ2-1,TRBV27,TRBD2,.
TGTGCCATCCTCGCTCTGGGGGGGGATGGCACAGATACGCAGTATTTT,CAILALGGDGTDTQYF,TRBJ2-3,TRBV10-3,TRBD2,few
TGTGCCAGCAGCCAGGAGAACCAAGAGACCCAGTACTTC,CASSQENQETQYF,TRBJ2-5,TRBV7-3,.,.
TGTGCCACGACAGGGCGCACAGATACGCAGTATTTT,CATTGRTDTQYF,TRBJ2-3,TRBV28,TRBD1,.
TGTGCCCGCAGCGAGGGGGGTGGGACTAGCGTTTACAATGAGCAGTTCTTC,CARSEGGGTSVYNEQFF,TRBJ2-1,TRBV9,TRBD2,.
TGTGCCAGCAGTTTACCCACGTCTGGAAACACCATATATTTT,CASSLPTSGNTIYF,TRBJ1-3,TRBV28,.,.